This TCR beta chain was obtained from a study of PD-1 blockade in classical Hodgkin lymphoma. Study-level points and caveats: Complete responders entered with baseline diversity on par with newly diagnosed patients, the results showed. A reduction in baseline TCR diversity was reportedly seen in newly diagnosed patients relative to healthy donors. By C4D1, diversity of CD4+ TCRs had risen significantly, whereas that of CD8+ TCRs had not.

Every patient was affected by relapse after autologous stem cell transplantation, while exposure to brentuximab vedotin was not uniform. Of note for this clone: Its cognate antigen is unknown.

Assay: immunoSEQ multiplex PCR; the TCRdb copy retains only in-frame clones and omits some. The sample has 40,000 to 65,000 clones; over 75% are singletons. This CDR3 spans 16 amino acids. The ends were cut back, 4 bases at V and 0 bases at J, with 13 bases in the middle. The germline V gene encodes CDR1 MNHEY and CDR2 SMNVEV (reference sequence). The sequencing here drew on peripheral blood mononuclear cells (PBMCs), taken at baseline. The TCR sequence derives from a human donor with classical Hodgkin lymphoma. The J gene is TRBJ2-1, the V gene TRBV27, with no clear D. The CDR3 nucleotides are TGTGCCAGCAGTTCAGACTCCCCAAGCTCCTACAATGAGCAGTTCTTC. Amino acid sequence: CASSSDSPSSYNEQFF.